This T cell receptor (beta chain) was profiled in a study of CD8 T cells in Susac syndrome. Reverse transcription of 0.5 to 1 ug RNA was carried out with random hexamers. TCRdb fed the immunoSEQ multiplex PCR reads into MiXCR, producing one record per CDR3 protein. The sample comprises under 200,000 distinct CDR3 sequences, roughly 94% of which are singletons, and around 0.1% rests with the top ten. CD8+ and CD4+ T cells circulating in blood were sequenced for TCR beta. Healthy donors served as age- and sex-matched controls. Through negative isolation, CD4+ and CD8+ T cells were obtained, while TEMRA cells were enriched using FACS. This clonotype has only one observation. Trimming pared 2 bases from V and 3 bases from J, leaving 11 bases between. CDR1 is LGHDT, CDR2 YNNKEL, per germline (reference sequence). The CDR3 runs 14 residues.

Source material: CD4+ T cells from PBMCs. The clonotype comes from a human donor in good health. This rearrangement joins TRBV3-1 to TRBJ2-7; D tentatively fits TRBD1 or TRBD2 (5 bases each). In DNA form, the CDR3 reads TGTGCCAGCAGCCAATCCGGGGCCGACTACGAGCAGTACTTC. Translation gives CASSQSGADYEQYF.